This T cell receptor beta chain was captured in a study of molecular identifiers for immune sequencing clone quantification. V lost 0 bases to trimming and J lost 5 bases; unmatched junction nucleotides: 6. The CDR3 is 15 residues long. Germline V lookup: CDR1 SGHRS, CDR2 YFSETQ. TCRdb processed the PCR reads anew with MiXCR; each CDR3 protein has one entry. The data show about 640,000 distinct CDR3 sequences, approximately 20% seen once. Libraries of naive CD8 cells were prepared from about 20,000 to 1,000,000 sorted cells using 10%, 30% or 50% RNA. This clonotype has just one count. Specimen: naive CD8+ T cells from blood, with Jurkat cell RNA spiked in. Sample subset: FACS-sorted CD8+CD4-CCR7+CD45RA+ naive T cells. The chain recombines TRBV5-1 with TRBJ2-7; TRBD2 matches at 9 bases. This TCR derives from a human donor in good health. Some libraries in this study had Jurkat cell RNA spiked in. CDR3 amino acids: CASSLVRTSAHEQYF. In DNA form, the CDR3 reads TGCGCCAGCAGCTTGGTTAGGACTAGCGCCCACGAGCAGTACTTC.